The 6 T cell receptor beta chains reported below all come from one sample, sequenced in a study of blood T cells in healthy people across ages. A second about 7 to 11 cycle PCR used barcoded and J-beta primers. TCRdb reanalysed the 5' RACE reads using MiXCR and keeps one entry per CDR3 protein. The table has about 970,000 distinct CDR3 sequences, roughly 51% seen once. Sequenced sample: blood. The receptors derive from a woman aged 55 to 70 in good health.

The chain joins TRBV28 to TRBJ1-5, with TRBD1 as a possible D gene (6 bases). V was trimmed by 7 bases and J by 5 bases, leaving 24 bases between them. This CDR3 region has 17 residues. CDR1 MDHEN and CDR2 SYDVKM come from the germline V gene. This CDR3 is CASTLWQGRHRYQPQHF. The CDR3 DNA is TGTGCCAGCACCTTATGGCAGGGGCGCCACCGCTATCAGCCCCAGCATTTT.

V gene TRBV6-2 or TRBV6-3 combines with J gene TRBJ1-5, with unresolved D. Germline V gene data show CDR1 as MNHEY and CDR2 as SVGEGT. CDR3 size: 15 residues. The CDR3 DNA sequence: TGTGCTAGCTCGGGAGTCACGAATAGCAATCAGCCCCAGCATTTT. Residues: CASSGVTNSNQPQHF.

The chain couples TRBV5-1 to TRBJ2-1; 9 nucleotides line up with TRBD2. The J segment lost 8 bases and the V segment lost 0 bases, leaving 9 bases of the junction unmatched. Germline V lookup: CDR1 SGHRS, CDR2 YFSETQ. CDR3 length equals 16 residues. The CDR3 loop reads CASSLGFSGSFDEQFF. The CDR3 DNA reads TGCGCCAGCAGCTTGGGTTTTAGCGGGAGTTTCGATGAGCAGTTCTTC.

This clonotype was counted a few times. V gene TRBV6-6 combines with J gene TRBJ2-3, with a possible D match to TRBD2 (6 bases). This CDR3 has 15 residues. V shed 2 bases and J shed 6 bases, with 15 bases lying between them. From germline, CDR1 is MNHNY and CDR2 SVGAGI (reference sequence). The CDR3 bases are TGTGCCAGCAGTTACGGGAGGTCTAGTCGCGATACGCAGTATTTT. It specifies CASSYGRSSRDTQYF.

This clonotype occurred a few times. The chain employs TRBV28 and TRBJ1-6; D uncertain. This CDR3 contains 14 residues. V lost 1 base, J lost 3 bases, and 4 bases lay in between. From germline, CDR1 is MDHEN and CDR2 SYDVKM. The chain's CDR3 is CASSLLGYNSPLHF. The CDR3 nucleotides read TGTGCCAGCAGTTTATTAGGCTATAATTCACCCCTCCACTTT.

The gene calls are TRBV12-3 or TRBV12-4 and TRBJ1-5; TRBD1 matches at 7 bases. The CDR3 contains 13 residues. V lost 6 bases, J lost 7 bases, and 6 bases stayed unmatched. The CDR3 nucleotides are TGTGCCAGCAGGGAGGGGGCAGACCAGCCCCAGCATTTT. As protein: CASREGADQPQHF.